The present entry profiles one T cell receptor (beta chain) with its context. The antigen remains unidentified. This record belongs to a study of cytomegalovirus exposure and HLA in healthy donors. Study-level results: A later analysis found TCR association rates differed by HLA locus, highest for DRB1 and lowest for HLA-C.

Amplification used 60 Vbeta primers and 13 Jbeta primers. Data came from immunoSEQ multiplex PCR; TCRdb stores just in-frame clones and leaves some out. The sample holds 140,000 or so clones. V was clipped by 0 bases and J by 4 bases, with 10 bases between them. The V gene's germline CDR1 is LGHNA and CDR2 YSLEER. The CDR3 totals 15 residues. Whereas donors were nominally healthy upon sampling, unrecorded immune exposures were probable. The sequence derives from a male donor in good health and CMV-seronegative. The rearrangement joins TRBV4-3 to TRBJ2-1, with D perhaps TRBD1 (6 bases). Sequenced input: PBMCs. The CDR3 reads CASSQEPGQYNEQFF. The CDR3 nucleotides are TGCGCCAGCAGCCAAGAACCAGGACAGTACAATGAGCAGTTCTTC.